This TCR beta chain stems from a study of HIV-infected patients and healthy controls. CDR3 length: 15 amino acids. Germline V gives CDR1 MNHEY, CDR2 SMNVEV (reference sequence). The ends were cut back, 5 bases at V and 4 bases at J, with 17 bases in the middle. At least ten counts were recorded for this clonotype. The target antigen is unknown. Whole-study results and caveats: The authors saw processing only sixteen HIV-infected individuals as a major limitation on generality. During therapy, HIV-associated CDR3s fell significantly in frequency, while CMV-associated CDR3s did not change significantly.

No cell fractionation was done, so the repertoire covers all unsorted peripheral blood T cells. About 450 ng RNA was reverse transcribed with alpha and beta constant-region primers. Each of the alpha and beta chains got its own library through chain-specific third strand synthesis with indices. MiXCR, applied by TCRdb to the 5' RACE reads, yields one record per CDR3 protein. The table shows about 15,000 distinct CDR3 sequences, with 7% occurring only once. The V call is TRBV27, the J call TRBJ1-1; no firm D call. The sequence was obtained from an adult in good health. Sequenced: blood. Here the CDR3 reads CASSATPIGSTEAFF. The CDR3 DNA follows: TGTGCCAGCAGTGCCACACCTATAGGGAGCACTGAAGCTTTCTTT.